The clone carrying this TCR beta chain has more than one count but fewer than ten. Its cognate antigen is unknown. The source of the sample is a study of CD8 T cells in ankylosing spondylitis. Points from the study as a whole: Disease-linked clones, CD8+, were relatively rare in peripheral blood. Before this, some motif variants had been reported in reactive arthritis synovial fluid and blood. The clones that were linked to disease were reported to be significantly enriched in matched synovial fluid samples from ankylosing spondylitis patients.

The CDR3 sequence is 13 residues long. In germline, CDR1 is ENHRY, CDR2 SYGVKD. V lost 3 bases and J 9 bases, leaving 12 bases between the germline ends. TCRdb processed the 5' RACE reads anew with MiXCR; each CDR3 protein has one entry. This table holds 300,000 to 350,000 distinct CDR3 sequences, around 21% found once. This sequence was found in a female donor with ankylosing spondylitis or in good health (not recorded which). This chain links TRBV10-3 with TRBJ2-4, with D tentatively TRBD1 (5 bases). Sequencing used blood, either unsorted or a sorted T cell fraction (not recorded which). The chain's CDR3 is CAISEQAVGIQYF. CDR3 in DNA: TGTGCCATCAGTGAACAGGCAGTCGGCATTCAGTACTTC.